One and the same sample provided the 10 T cell receptor beta chains below, sequenced in a study of T-cell reconstitution after alpha-beta-depleted transplantation in children (TCRdb year 2016). The library was prepared using PCR. Instrument on record: Illumina HiSeq 2500. To normalize quantification of the TCRbeta repertoire, the TCR libraries were built with molecular barcoding that relied on unique molecular identifiers. In-frame beta chains were kept once TCRdb had trimmed the public reads at Q25 with fastp and called clones with MiXCR. Each CDR3 protein appears once, grouped with its most common genes and DNA. In this sample the table shows some 520,000 distinct CDR3 sequences, roughly 33% of which occur a single time. Roughly 2.5% of the sample is taken by the ten largest. The sequencing here drew on PBMCs from the stem cell graft donor, taken from the stem cell graft. The source is a human donor who donated a stem cell graft to a child with aplastic anemia.

This rearrangement joins TRBV5-1 to TRBJ1-1; no definite D call. Trimming pared 0 bases from V and 4 bases from J, leaving 7 bases between. The CDR3 covers 13 residues. Germline assignment: CDR1 SGHRS and CDR2 YFSETQ. The CDR3 protein is CASSLDSSTEAFF. As DNA, the CDR3 is TGCGCCAGCAGCTTGGATTCAAGCACTGAAGCTTTCTTT.

The CDR3 sequence is CASSQVTGNLGETQYF. The CDR3 coding sequence is TGCGCCAGCAGTCAAGTTACAGGGAATTTGGGAGAGACCCAGTACTTC. The V and J genes are TRBV23-1 and TRBJ2-5; D may be TRBD1 (6 bases). TRBV23-1 has ORF status, its function being uncertain. Between the trimmed V and J ends, which lost 2 bases and 4 bases, there was a span of 17 bases. CDR3 length: 16 residues.

The table lists this clonotype with a few counts. This rearrangement joins TRBV29-1 to TRBJ2-3; TRBD1 might be the D (6 bases). The CDR3 extends over 14 amino acids. V lost 5 bases to trimming and J lost 3 bases, with 15 bases between them. From germline, CDR1 is SQVTM and CDR2 ANQGSEA. The CDR3, as DNA: TGCAGCGTTAATCAGGGGTTGGGGACAGATACGCAGTATTTT. It codes for CSVNQGLGTDTQYF.

This clonotype was detected a few times. This chain joins TRBV30 and TRBJ2-7; 11 nucleotides agree with TRBD2. V dropped 3 bases and J dropped 3; count of bases not matched to a gene: 7. Germline-derived CDR1 and CDR2 are GTSNPN and SVGIG (reference sequence). This CDR3 is 15 amino acids long. The DNA of the CDR3 is TGTGCCTGGAGCGCCGGGACTAGCGGTAACTACGAGCAGTACGTC. Its protein is CAWSAGTSGNYEQYV.

The gene calls are TRBV4-3 and TRBJ2-6; D gene uncertain. Germline V gene lookup returns CDR1 LGHNA and CDR2 YSLEER. Trimming took 4 bases from V and 0 from J, leaving 7 bases between them. The CDR3 extends over 15 amino acids. The CDR3 spells CASSPVSSGANVLTF. In nucleotides, the CDR3 is TGCGCCAGCAGCCCAGTGAGCTCTGGGGCCAACGTCCTGACTTTC.

This clonotype has a handful of counts. This chain links TRBV4-3 with TRBJ2-1; the match to TRBD1 covers 12 bases. Germline CDR1 is LGHNA and CDR2 is YSLEER. After removal of 4 bases from V and 8 bases from J, the junction contained 6 bases not matched to a gene. The CDR3 runs 15 residues. CDR3 region: CASSPDGTGGDEQFF. The CDR3, as DNA: TGCGCCAGCAGCCCGGACGGGACAGGGGGCGATGAGCAGTTCTTC.

The CDR3 here is CSARGLGQGDTDTQYF. Here the CDR3 DNA reads TGCAGTGCTAGAGGCCTGGGACAGGGAGACACAGATACGCAGTATTTT. The gene calls are TRBV20-1 and TRBJ2-3; 9 bases agree with TRBD1. This CDR3 is built from 16 residues. Germline CDR1 and CDR2: DFQATT and SNEGSKA (reference sequence). J was trimmed by 2 bases and V by 1 base; bases with no gene match: 7.

The chain links TRBV7-9 to TRBJ2-3, with TRBD2 matching over 15 bases. After removal of 5 bases from V and 4 bases from J, the junction contained 4 bases not matched to a gene. CDR3 size: 16 residues. CDR1 SEHNR and CDR2 FQNEAQ come from the germline V gene (reference sequence). CDR3 nucleotides: TGTGCCAGCAGCACAGGACTAGCGGGAGGGGCAGATACGCAGTATTTT. The encoded protein is CASSTGLAGGADTQYF.

The V and J genes are TRBV7-2 and TRBJ2-2, with TRBD2 identical over 12 bases. V shed 3 bases, J shed 5 bases, and the junction held 4 bases outside the gene matches. The germline gives CDR1 SGHTA, CDR2 FQGNSA. The CDR3 runs to 16 residues. The DNA for the CDR3 is TGTGCCAGCAGCTTTAGGACTAGCGGGAAGACCGGGGAGCTGTTTTTT. Its protein is CASSFRTSGKTGELFF.

The chain joins TRBV20-1 to TRBJ2-3; tentative D call: TRBD1 (6 bases). Germline-derived CDR1 and CDR2 are DFQATT and SNEGSKA (reference sequence). Between the trimmed V and J ends, which lost 0 bases and 4 bases, there was a span of 11 bases. The CDR3 covers 14 residues. CDR3 bases: TGCAGTGCTAGAGAGGACAGTAACGCAGATACGCAGTATTTT. Amino acid sequence: CSAREDSNADTQYF.